The 15 T cell receptor beta chains given below trace back to one sample, sequenced in a study of technical replicates of blood from several donors. Clones were sequenced by immunoSEQ multiplex PCR, and TCRdb holds only the in-frame ones, with some missing. The table lists 40,000 to 55,000 clones, about 96% of them singletons. Source material: T cells isolated from PBMCs. Every receptor here comes from a human donor in good health.

The rearrangement uses TRBV11-1 and TRBJ1-2, with TRBD1 matching 7 bases. Germline CDR1 reads SGHAT; CDR2 reads FQDESV (reference sequence). This CDR3 contains 13 residues. Germline trimming cut 5 bases from V and 4 bases from J; bases unmatched to any gene: 4. The CDR3 DNA reads TGTGCCAGCAGCCACAGGGGATCCTATGGCTACACCTTC. It specifies CASSHRGSYGYTF.

J is TRBJ1-1 and V is TRBV5-6, with D possibly matching TRBD1 (6 bases). CDR3 length equals 16 residues. Germline values: CDR1 SGHDT, CDR2 YYEEEE. V was pared by 1 base and J by 0 bases, with 13 bases between. CDR3 sequence: CASSLRLTGLNTEAFF. The CDR3 DNA sequence: TGTGCCAGCAGCTTGAGACTGACAGGACTGAACACTGAAGCTTTCTTT.

Only one count was recorded for this clone. The rearrangement uses TRBV27 and TRBJ2-3, with D tentatively TRBD1 (6 bases). Germline CDR1 reads MNHEY; CDR2 reads SMNVEV (reference sequence). V shed 5 bases and J shed 6 bases, with 15 bases lying between them. This CDR3 is 14 amino acids long. In DNA form, the CDR3 reads TGTGCCAGCAGTCTCCGACAGGCCGGGGATACGCAGTATTTT. It is translated as CASSLRQAGDTQYF.

The rearrangement joins TRBV27 to TRBJ2-3; no clear D gene. Trimming took off 7 bases at V and 6 bases at J, with 11 bases between the two ends. This CDR3 is built from 12 residues. The germline gives CDR1 MNHEY, CDR2 SMNVEV (reference sequence). CDR3 sequence (DNA): TGTGCCAGCACCACCCGGCGGGATACGCAGTATTTT. Translation gives CASTTRRDTQYF.

This clone was seen a single time. This chain joins TRBV2 and TRBJ2-7; D unclear. The CDR3 runs 15 residues. The germline gives CDR1 SNHLY, CDR2 FYNNEI. With 4 bases removed from V and 2 bases from J, the gap between germline ends came to 15 bases. CDR3: CASSGRINTPYEQYF. CDR3 in DNA: TGTGCCAGCAGTGGCAGGATCAATACCCCCTACGAGCAGTACTTC.

This chain links TRBV7-7 with TRBJ2-2; TRBD2 matches 8 bases. V trimming: 5 bases; J trimming: 4 bases; junction bases outside the gene matches: 9. The CDR3 contains 16 residues. Germline V lookup: CDR1 SSHAT, CDR2 FNYEAQ (reference sequence). Here the CDR3 reads CASSPYGGAITGELFF. CDR3 nucleotide sequence: TGTGCCAGCAGCCCCTACGGGGGGGCGATCACCGGGGAGCTGTTTTTT.

The V gene is TRBV6-4, the J gene TRBJ2-7, with D possibly being TRBD2 (6 bases). V dropped 2 bases and J dropped 0 bases, with 11 bases sitting between them. Germline V CDR1 and CDR2: MRHNA, SNTAGT. The CDR3 extends over 15 amino acids. The CDR3 coding sequence is TGTGCCAGCAGTGACAGGGCGGGGAGCTCCTACGAGCAGTACTTC. It encodes CASSDRAGSSYEQYF.

V usage is TRBV4-1 and J usage is TRBJ2-1; no clear D. This CDR3 is 14 amino acids long. CDR1 is MGHRA, CDR2 YSYEKL, per germline. Trimming stripped 3 bases from V and 5 bases from J, with 11 bases between. The CDR3 reads CASSQPRQNNEQFF. The CDR3 DNA reads TGCGCCAGCAGCCAGCCCCGTCAGAACAATGAGCAGTTCTTC.

The chain recombines TRBV5-5 with TRBJ1-2; TRBD1 matches at 8 bases. V shed 0 bases and J 0 bases; nucleotides not matched to a gene: 7. CDR3 length: 17 amino acids. Germline assignment: CDR1 SGHKS and CDR2 YYEKEE (reference sequence). The CDR3 protein is CASSLESQGAANYGYTF. CDR3 nucleotide sequence: TGTGCCAGCAGCTTGGAAAGTCAGGGGGCGGCTAACTATGGCTACACCTTC.

In this sample, this clone turned up once. The chain recombines TRBV5-4 with TRBJ2-1; TRBD1 matches 12 bases. The trim removed 4 bases at V and 9 bases at J, leaving 8 bases unmatched. This CDR3 has 15 residues. Germline V gives CDR1 SGHNT, CDR2 YYREEE (reference sequence). The DNA for the CDR3 is TGTGCCAGCAGCGCCTCGGGGACAGGGGGCGTTGAGCAGTTCTTC. It specifies CASSASGTGGVEQFF.

V usage is TRBV27 and J usage is TRBJ1-2; D is perhaps TRBD1 (6 bases). With 3 bases removed from V and 6 bases from J, the gap between germline ends came to 11 bases. The length of the CDR3 is 13 residues. Per germline, CDR1 MNHEY and CDR2 SMNVEV (reference sequence). CDR3: CASSFLQGDGYTF. The CDR3 DNA sequence: TGTGCCAGCAGTTTCCTACAGGGAGATGGCTACACCTTC.

The rearrangement links TRBV5-4 to TRBJ2-7; 7 bases fit TRBD2. The CDR3 has 15 residues. Germline trimming cut 2 bases from V and 0 bases from J; bases unmatched to any gene: 5. Per the germline V gene, CDR1 is SGHNT and CDR2 is YYREEE (reference sequence). Here the CDR3 reads CASSLAGRSSYEQYF. For the CDR3, the DNA is TGTGCCAGCAGCTTAGCGGGAAGGAGCTCCTACGAGCAGTACTTC.

The V gene is TRBV28, the J gene TRBJ2-6; D gene unclear. V lost 7 bases and J 0 bases, leaving 4 bases between the germline ends. The CDR3 has 13 residues. Germline V gene sequence: CDR1 MDHEN, CDR2 SYDVKM. CDR3 region: CASTISGANVLTF. DNA for the CDR3: TGTGCCAGCACCATCTCTGGGGCCAACGTCCTGACTTTC. Complete variable domain (other parts from reference TRBV28 and TRBJ2-6): DVKVTQSSRYLVKRTGEKVFLECVQDMDHENMFWYRQDPGLGLRLIYFSYDVKMKEKGDIPEGYSVSREKKERFSLILESASTNQTSMYLCASTISGANVLTFGAGSRLTVL.

The chain carries TRBV6-5 and TRBJ1-1, with D hard to call. This CDR3 is 13 amino acids long. CDR1 MNHEY and CDR2 SVGAGI come from the germline V gene. V was shortened by 6 bases and J by 3 bases, with 11 bases between the two germline ends. CDR3: CASRDSSYTEAFF. In nucleotides, the CDR3 is TGTGCCAGCAGGGACTCTAGTTACACTGAAGCTTTCTTT.

This chain connects TRBV10-1 to TRBJ2-7; TRBD1 is a possible D gene (6 bases). The germline V gene has CDR1 WNHNN and CDR2 SYGVQD (reference sequence). This CDR3 contains 13 residues. The ends were cut back, 6 bases at V and 4 bases at J, with 13 bases in the middle. The DNA of the CDR3 is TGCGCCAGCAGCCCTTCAGGGGAGTACGAGCAGTACTTC. Translation gives CASSPSGEYEQYF.